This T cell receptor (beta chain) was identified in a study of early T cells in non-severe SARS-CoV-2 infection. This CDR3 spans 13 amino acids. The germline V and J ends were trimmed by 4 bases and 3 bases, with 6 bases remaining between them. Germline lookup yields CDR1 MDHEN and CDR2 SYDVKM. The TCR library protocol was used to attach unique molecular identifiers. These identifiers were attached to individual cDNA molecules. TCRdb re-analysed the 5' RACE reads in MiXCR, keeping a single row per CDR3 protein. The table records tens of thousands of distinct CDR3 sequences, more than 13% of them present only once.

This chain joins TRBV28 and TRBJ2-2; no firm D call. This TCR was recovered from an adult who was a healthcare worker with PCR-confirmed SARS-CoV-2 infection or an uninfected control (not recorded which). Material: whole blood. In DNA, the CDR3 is TGTGCCAGCAGTTCCGGCGACACCGGGGAGCTGTTTTTT. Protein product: CASSSGDTGELFF.